What follows are 13 T cell receptor beta chains derived from one specimen sequenced in a study of shared clonotypes between healthy human individuals. TCRdb's table, derived via immunoSEQ multiplex PCR, lists solely in-frame clones and lacks some. The sample lists roughly 1,000,000 clones; approximately 80% were seen once. The sequenced material came from memory CD4+ T cells from PBMCs. Subset reported: CD45RA-negative fraction. The receptors here all came from a man aged 18 to 29 in good health. Some clones in this sample may be carry-over from other donors' samples.

This chain uses TRBV5-1 with TRBJ2-2, with 11 bases matching TRBD2. V was pared by 2 bases and J by 5 bases, with 8 bases of the junction left unmatched. This CDR3 is 17 amino acids long. Germline CDR1 is SGHRS and CDR2 is YFSETQ. Here the CDR3 DNA reads TGCGCCAGCAGCTTAGATATACTAGCGGGAGTAACCGGGGAGCTGTTTTTT. Translating it yields CASSLDILAGVTGELFF.

J is TRBJ2-7 and V is TRBV7-2, with no clear D. This CDR3 contains 15 residues. V was cut by 1 base and J by 2 bases, with 12 bases left in between. CDR1 and CDR2 (germline): SGHTA, FQGNSA. Here the CDR3 DNA reads TGTGCCAGCAGCTTAGTTGTAGGCACCACCTACGAGCAGTACTTC. It translates to CASSLVVGTTYEQYF.

J is TRBJ2-2 and V is TRBV21-1; TRBD2, the table's D call, lacks a check against the DNA. TRBV21-1 is a recognized pseudogene. The CDR3 totals 18 residues. DNA of the CDR3: TGTGCCAGCAGCAAAGCCGGGACTAGCGGGAGCCGCACCGGGGAGCTGTTTTTT. The encoded protein is CASSKAGTSGSRTGELFF.

The rearrangement joins TRBV6-1 to TRBJ2-7; D is perhaps TRBD2 (6 bases). Germline lookup yields CDR1 MNHNS and CDR2 SASEGT. The CDR3 has 11 amino acids. With 2 bases removed from V and 9 bases from J, the gap between germline ends came to 8 bases. CDR3 nucleotide sequence: TGTGCCAGCAGTGAAAATAGCGGGCAGTACTTC. This gives the protein CASSENSGQYF.

This chain links TRBV20-1 with TRBJ2-3; the D gene is possibly TRBD2 (6 bases). CDR1 and CDR2 (germline): DFQATT, SNEGSKA (reference sequence). The V and J ends lost 5 bases and 3 bases respectively, with 6 bases between them. The CDR3 totals 11 residues. CDR3 sequence: CSAAGTDTQYF. The CDR3 DNA reads TGCAGTGCTGCGGGGACAGATACGCAGTATTTT.

V is TRBV28 and J is TRBJ2-7; TRBD1 might be the D (5 bases). The germline V gene encodes CDR1 MDHEN and CDR2 SYDVKM. Trimming shortened V by 6 bases and J by 2 bases, and 11 bases separated the two germline ends. The CDR3 has 13 residues. This CDR3 is CASRSDITYEQYF. The CDR3 DNA is TGTGCCAGCAGGTCGGACATCACCTACGAGCAGTACTTC.

This clone occurred once. The chain carries TRBV28 and TRBJ1-2; D remains ambiguous. The CDR3 is made up of 14 amino acids. Trimming stripped 5 bases from V and 4 bases from J, with 14 bases between. Germline V CDR1 and CDR2: MDHEN, SYDVKM. CDR3: CASSVPGILYGYTF. For the CDR3, the DNA is TGTGCCAGCAGTGTTCCCGGGATACTCTATGGCTACACCTTC.

V usage is TRBV7-8 and J usage is TRBJ1-3; perhaps TRBD1 as D (5 bases). The germline CDR1 and CDR2 sequences are SGHVS and FQNEAQ. CDR3 length equals 18 residues. V was pared by 0 bases and J by 2 bases, with 17 bases between. The CDR3 protein is CASSLAGHKKDTGNTIYF. As DNA, the CDR3 is TGTGCCAGCAGCTTAGCCGGCCACAAGAAGGACACTGGAAACACCATATATTTT.

V and J are TRBV19 and TRBJ1-5, with a possible D match to TRBD1 (6 bases). V lost 3 bases to trimming and J lost 5 bases, with 14 bases between them. Germline CDR1 reads LNHDA; CDR2 reads SQIVND (reference sequence). The CDR3 runs to 15 residues. CDR3 loop: CASSIWVRGDQPQHF. Written as DNA, the CDR3 is TGTGCCAGTAGTATTTGGGTCAGGGGAGATCAGCCCCAGCATTTT.

Here the CDR3 DNA reads TGTGCCAGCAGCCCCCGGGTCCGAACGAGCTCCTACAATGAGCAGTTCTTC. This translates into CASSPRVRTSSYNEQFF. The V call is TRBV7-2, the J call TRBJ2-1; no clear D. In germline, CDR1 is SGHTA, CDR2 FQGNSA. This CDR3 spans 17 amino acids. The ends were cut back, 5 bases at V and 0 bases at J, with 17 bases in the middle.

This rearrangement joins TRBV2 to TRBJ1-2; D unclear. The CDR3 extends over 12 amino acids. CDR1 and CDR2 (germline): SNHLY, FYNNEI. Trimming stripped 7 bases from V and 0 bases from J, with 6 bases between. The CDR3 region has the DNA TGTGCCAGCACCTTGACTAACTATGGCTACACCTTC. Its translation is CASTLTNYGYTF.

The chain has TRBV28 and TRBJ1-5; D not resolved. The V end lost 4 bases, the J end lost 3 bases, and 16 bases lay between the germline ends. There are 16 residues in the CDR3. CDR1 and CDR2 from the germline V gene are MDHEN and SYDVKM. Written as DNA, the CDR3 is TGTGCCAGCAGTTCGAGCCAGGACGGATTCAATCAGCCCCAGCATTTT. Encoded protein: CASSSSQDGFNQPQHF. Combining the CDR3 with reference TRBV28 and TRBJ1-5 gives the whole variable domain DVKVTQSSRYLVKRTGEKVFLECVQDMDHENMFWYRQDPGLGLRLIYFSYDVKMKEKGDIPEGYSVSREKKERFSLILESASTNQTSMYLCASSSSQDGFNQPQHFGDGTRLSIL.

V gene TRBV9 combines with J gene TRBJ1-2; a weak D match, TRBD1 (5 bases). The CDR3 sequence is 16 residues long. V shed 4 bases and J shed 8 bases, with 24 bases lying between them. CDR1 is SGDLS, CDR2 YYNGEE, per germline. CDR3 in amino acids: CASSSPAGDWLRGYTF. The CDR3 region has the DNA TGTGCCAGCAGCTCCCCCGCGGGGGACTGGTTGCGGGGCTACACCTTC.